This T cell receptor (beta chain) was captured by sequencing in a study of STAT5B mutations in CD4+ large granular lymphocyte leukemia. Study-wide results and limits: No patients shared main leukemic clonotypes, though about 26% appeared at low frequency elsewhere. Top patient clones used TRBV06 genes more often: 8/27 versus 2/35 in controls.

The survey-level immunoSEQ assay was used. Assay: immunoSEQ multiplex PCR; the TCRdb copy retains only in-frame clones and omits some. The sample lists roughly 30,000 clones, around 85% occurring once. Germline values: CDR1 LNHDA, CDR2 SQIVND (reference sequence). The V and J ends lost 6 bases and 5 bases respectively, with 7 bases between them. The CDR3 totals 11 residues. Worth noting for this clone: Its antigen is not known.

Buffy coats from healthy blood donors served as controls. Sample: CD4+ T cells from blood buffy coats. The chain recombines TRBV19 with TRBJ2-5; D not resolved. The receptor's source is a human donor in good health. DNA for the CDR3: TGTGCCAGTAGGATGTCGGAGACCCAGTACTTC. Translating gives CASRMSETQYF.